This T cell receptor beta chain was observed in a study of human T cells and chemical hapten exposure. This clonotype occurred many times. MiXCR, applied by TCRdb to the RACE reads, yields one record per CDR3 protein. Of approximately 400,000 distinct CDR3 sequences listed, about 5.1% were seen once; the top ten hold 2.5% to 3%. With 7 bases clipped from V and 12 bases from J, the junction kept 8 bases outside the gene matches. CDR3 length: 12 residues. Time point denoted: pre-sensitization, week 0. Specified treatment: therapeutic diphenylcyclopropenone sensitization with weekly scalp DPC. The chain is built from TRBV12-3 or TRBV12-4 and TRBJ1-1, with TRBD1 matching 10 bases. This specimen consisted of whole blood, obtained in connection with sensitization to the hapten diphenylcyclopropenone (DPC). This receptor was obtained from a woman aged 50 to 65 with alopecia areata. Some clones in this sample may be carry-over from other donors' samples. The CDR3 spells CASTVPGQGSFF. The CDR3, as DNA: TGTGCCAGCACCGTTCCGGGACAGGGGTCTTTCTTT.